These 27 T cell receptor beta chains were sequenced from one sample in a study of blood T cell repertoires in COVID-19. TCRdb's copy holds only in-frame clones and misses some; the assay was immunoSEQ multiplex PCR. The data show approximately 120,000 clones, with 86% seen just once and roughly 5.4% held by the top ten. The sequencing input was peripheral blood. The receptor set was obtained from a human donor in a cohort sampled during active COVID-19.

This clone has only a few counts. The chain combines TRBV6-6 with TRBJ1-2; weak D call: TRBD1 (5 bases). The CDR3 spans 14 residues. V gave up 5 bases and J gave up 5 bases, with 15 bases separating them. The germline V gene encodes CDR1 MNHNY and CDR2 SVGAGI (reference sequence). CDR3 region: CASSTPGTGYGYTF. CDR3 sequence (DNA): TGTGCCAGCAGTACCCCGGGGACTGGGTATGGCTACACCTTC.

The CDR3 DNA reads TGTGCCAGCAGCCGGACTGACGACACGCAGTATTTT. Amino acid sequence: CASSRTDDTQYF. The V and J genes are TRBV7-2 and TRBJ2-3, with a weak D call TRBD2 (5 bases). Germline CDR1 and CDR2: SGHTA and FQGNSA. This CDR3 has 12 residues. V was shortened by 5 bases and J by 9 bases, with 12 bases between the two germline ends.

This clone was counted between two and nine times. This sequence joins TRBV16 and TRBJ1-5, with D perhaps TRBD1 (6 bases). In germline, CDR1 is KGHSY, CDR2 FQNENV. V was clipped by 3 bases and J by 5 bases, with 14 bases between them. This CDR3 comprises 15 residues. CDR3 DNA sequence: TGTGCCAGCAGCCAGTATGGGGGCGCGGATCAGCCCCAGCATTTT. This translates into CASSQYGGADQPQHF.

CDR3 DNA: TGTGCCAGTAGTATCAGAGGGAACTACAATGAGCAGTTCTTC. It specifies CASSIRGNYNEQFF. V and J are TRBV19 and TRBJ2-1; D is possibly TRBD2 (5 bases). V was shortened by 3 bases and J by 3 bases, with 9 bases between the two germline ends. Germline assignment: CDR1 LNHDA and CDR2 SQIVND (reference sequence). The CDR3 runs 14 residues.

The rearrangement joins TRBV29-1 to TRBJ1-1; a weak D match, TRBD1 (5 bases). Germline V CDR1 and CDR2: SQVTM, ANQGSEA. The CDR3 is 12 amino acids. Trimming shortened V by 5 bases and J by 3 bases, and 10 bases separated the two germline ends. The CDR3 coding sequence is TGCAGCGTTAGGGCCAGGGACACTGAAGCTTTCTTT. Amino acids: CSVRARDTEAFF.

The V gene is TRBV7-2, the J gene TRBJ1-2; perhaps TRBD1 as D (6 bases). CDR1 and CDR2 (germline): SGHTA, FQGNSA. This CDR3 comprises 13 residues. Trimming shortened V by 3 bases and J by 8 bases, and 13 bases separated the two germline ends. CDR3 residues: CASSFRGAVGYTF. The CDR3 DNA reads as TGTGCCAGCAGCTTCCGGGGGGCGGTAGGCTACACCTTC.

The chain's CDR3 is CASSGGTGKNQPQHF. The CDR3 DNA sequence: TGTGCCAGCAGTGGAGGGACAGGGAAGAATCAGCCCCAGCATTTT. The V and J genes are TRBV27 and TRBJ1-5, with 9 bases aligning to TRBD1. The CDR3 is 15 residues long. The junction had 6 bases not matched to a gene; V was cut back by 5 bases and J by 4 bases. Germline lookup yields CDR1 MNHEY and CDR2 SMNVEV (reference sequence).

The rearrangement joins TRBV5-6 to TRBJ2-5; D may be TRBD1 (6 bases). The CDR3 has 17 residues. V was shortened by 4 bases and J by 6 bases, with 25 bases between the two germline ends. In germline, CDR1 is SGHDT, CDR2 YYEEEE. CDR3 in amino acids: CASSPIGPRTALKTQYF. The CDR3 DNA sequence: TGTGCCAGCAGCCCGATAGGACCTAGGACAGCCCTAAAGACCCAGTACTTC. The entire variable domain, with the rest obtained from reference TRBV5-6 and TRBJ2-5, is as follows: DAGVTQSPTHLIKTRGQQVTLRCSPKSGHDTVSWYQQALGQGPQFIFQYYEEEERQRGNFPDRFSGHQFPNYSSELNVNALLLGDSALYLCASSPIGPRTALKTQYFGPGTRLLVL.

The chain employs TRBV28 and TRBJ2-7, with 7 bases aligning to TRBD2. The germline V gene has CDR1 MDHEN and CDR2 SYDVKM. After removal of 6 bases from V and 2 bases from J, the junction contained 13 bases not matched to a gene. There are 16 residues in the CDR3. CDR3: CASSVSSLLAAYEQYF. The CDR3 DNA is TGTGCCAGCAGCGTCTCCTCCCTCCTAGCGGCCTACGAGCAGTACTTC.

The chain couples TRBV21-1 to TRBJ2-7; TRBD2, the table's D call, was not compared with the DNA. TRBV21-1 is shown as a pseudogene. CDR3 size: 17 residues. The CDR3 nucleotides read TGTGCCAGCAGCGCCCGCGGGAGGGCCTCCTTGAGGCACGAGCAGTACTTC. It codes for CASSARGRASLRHEQYF.

This clone was recorded only once. The chain employs TRBV28 and TRBJ1-1; 7 bases line up with TRBD1. The CDR3 consists of 16 residues. Germline CDR1 reads MDHEN; CDR2 reads SYDVKM. Losses at the gene ends were 10 bases for V and 6 bases for J; bases not matched to a gene: 20. The CDR3 DNA reads as TGTGCCACCAAGACAGACACGACAGGGAGAGGCTCTGAAGCTTTCTTT. Protein: CATKTDTTGRGSEAFF.

The rearrangement links TRBV20-1 to TRBJ2-1; TRBD2 matches at 10 bases. V trimming: 3 bases; J trimming: 3 bases; junction bases outside the gene matches: 11. The CDR3 is 17 amino acids. Germline V gives CDR1 DFQATT, CDR2 SNEGSKA (reference sequence). The CDR3, as DNA: TGCAGTGCTAGTTATAGCGGGAGGAAGGGGGGCTACAATGAGCAGTTCTTC. This encodes CSASYSGRKGGYNEQFF.

The J gene is TRBJ1-3, the V gene TRBV6-5; no definite D call. The CDR3 is 15 amino acids. CDR1 is MNHEY and CDR2 is SVGAGI in the germline V gene. V lost 6 bases and J lost 0, with 12 bases in between. DNA for the CDR3: TGTGCCAGCAGCTCAGGTCTTTTCTCTGGAAACACCATATATTTT. The encoded protein is CASSSGLFSGNTIYF.

The V gene is TRBV6-5, the J gene TRBJ1-3; no reliable D call. Trimming took off 6 bases at V and 0 bases at J, with 9 bases between the two ends. The germline V gene has CDR1 MNHEY and CDR2 SVGAGI. The CDR3 is 14 amino acids. The CDR3 DNA reads as TGTGCCAGCAGCCCGAAGAGCTCTGGAAACACCATATATTTT. Translating gives CASSPKSSGNTIYF.

Comments on this clone: Sequence at one end of the junction differs from germline and may be a read error. The chain combines TRBV7-7 with TRBJ2-2; tentatively, D is TRBD1 (5 bases). From germline, CDR1 is SSHAT and CDR2 FNYEAQ (reference sequence). The CDR3 length is 17 residues. Here the CDR3 DNA reads TGTGCTAGCAGCTTAGATCTAGGACAATTGAACACCGGGGAGCTGTTTTTT. Translating gives CASSLDLGQLNTGELFF.

This sequence joins TRBV19 and TRBJ1-2; D might be TRBD1 (5 bases). V lost 7 bases to trimming and J lost 6 bases, with 21 bases between them. Looked up from germline, CDR1 is LNHDA and CDR2 is SQIVND (reference sequence). The CDR3 consists of 15 residues. CDR3 residues: CASTTRTNNLNGYTF. The CDR3 region has the DNA TGTGCCAGTACAACCCGGACAAACAACCTTAATGGCTACACCTTC.

The chain recombines TRBV7-9 with TRBJ2-1, with 11 bases matching TRBD2. This CDR3 has 14 amino acids. The junction had 1 base not matched to a gene; V was cut back by 4 bases and J by 5 bases. Germline CDR1 is SEHNR and CDR2 is FQNEAQ (reference sequence). This chain's CDR3 is CASSSGLADNEQFF. In nucleotides, the CDR3 is TGTGCCAGCAGCTCGGGACTAGCGGACAATGAGCAGTTCTTC.

This sequence joins TRBV19 and TRBJ1-1; no definite D call. V gave up 3 bases and J gave up 0 bases, with 8 bases separating them. The germline gives CDR1 LNHDA, CDR2 SQIVND (reference sequence). The CDR3 is 14 amino acids. The CDR3 coding sequence is TGTGCCAGTAGTATTCGTCAGATGAACACTGAAGCTTTCTTT. Encoded protein: CASSIRQMNTEAFF.

The chain couples TRBV24-1 to TRBJ2-1; TRBD2 matches at 9 bases. Looked up from germline, CDR1 is KGHDR and CDR2 is SFDVKD. V shed 4 bases and J 5 bases; nucleotides not matched to a gene: 5. There are 15 residues in the CDR3. The CDR3 reads CATSEVGGGDNEQFF. The CDR3 DNA follows: TGTGCCACCAGTGAAGTCGGCGGGGGGGACAATGAGCAGTTCTTC.

In nucleotides, the CDR3 is TGCGCCAGCAGCTTTACCGGGGGGCGGGAAGAAAAACTGTTTTTT. It translates to CASSFTGGREEKLFF. The rearrangement links TRBV5-1 to TRBJ1-4, with D tentatively TRBD1 (6 bases). The CDR3 has 15 residues. From germline, CDR1 is SGHRS and CDR2 YFSETQ. V was clipped by 2 bases and J by 8 bases, with 16 bases between them. The whole variable domain, filled in from reference TRBV5-1 and TRBJ1-4, reads KAGVTQTPRYLIKTRGQQVTLSCSPISGHRSVSWYQQTPGQGLQFLFEYFSETQRNKGNFPGRFSGRQFSNSRSEMNVSTLELGDSALYLCASSFTGGREEKLFFGSGTQLSVL.

This chain joins TRBV18 and TRBJ2-7; 10 nucleotides agree with TRBD1. The CDR3 contains 15 residues. Germline CDR1 and CDR2: KGHSH and LQKENI. V gave up 3 bases and J gave up 2 bases; unmatched junction bases: 4. CDR3 residues: CASSPRGQGAYEQYF. The CDR3 bases are TGTGCCAGCTCACCTCGAGGACAGGGGGCCTACGAGCAGTACTTC.

This clone was detected only a few times. The gene calls are TRBV18 and TRBJ2-6, with 14 bases identical to TRBD2. The length of the CDR3 is 19 residues. CDR1 is KGHSH and CDR2 is LQKENI in the germline V gene. Unmatched junction bases numbered 7, after V lost 5 bases and J lost 1 base. The CDR3 nucleotides read TGTGCCAGCTCAGTGTCGGGACTAGCGGGAGTTTCTGGGGCCAACGTCCTGACTTTC. It encodes CASSVSGLAGVSGANVLTF.

This clone occurred once. CDR3 nucleotide sequence: TGTGCCAGCAGCGGGACTAGCGGGAGGACCCCCGGGGAGCTGTTTTTT. Amino acid sequence: CASSGTSGRTPGELFF. The chain uses TRBV9 and TRBJ2-2; 14 bases line up with TRBD2. Trimming removed 3 bases from V and 6 bases from J; junction bases left unmatched: 4. The CDR3 length is 16 residues. Germline V CDR1 and CDR2: SGDLS, YYNGEE.

V usage is TRBV12-3 or TRBV12-4 and J usage is TRBJ2-2; D might be TRBD1 (5 bases). The CDR3 length is 13 residues. V was shortened by 6 bases and J by 6 bases, with 11 bases between the two germline ends. CDR3 DNA sequence: TGTGCCAGCAGCCCCCTGGGGCCCGGGGAGCTGTTTTTT. Residues: CASSPLGPGELFF.

This chain uses TRBV7-6 with TRBJ2-1; the D is unclear. CDR1 and CDR2 (germline): SGHVS, FNYEAQ. The CDR3 spans 13 residues. V was cut by 1 base and J by 4 bases, with 5 bases left in between. The CDR3 protein is CASSLVGYNEQFF. CDR3 DNA: TGTGCCAGCAGCTTAGTCGGTTACAATGAGCAGTTCTTC. Variable domain in full (rest from reference TRBV7-6 and TRBJ2-1): GAGVSQSPRYKVTKRGQDVALRCDPISGHVSLYWYRQALGQGPEFLTYFNYEAQQDKSGLPNDRFSAERPEGSISTLTIQRTEQRDSAMYRCASSLVGYNEQFFGPGTRLTVL.

The chain carries TRBV27 and TRBJ2-2; D is perhaps TRBD2 (5 bases). This CDR3 has 16 amino acids. Germline V gives CDR1 MNHEY, CDR2 SMNVEV (reference sequence). V lost 3 bases to trimming and J lost 2 bases, with 13 bases between them. As DNA, the CDR3 is TGTGCCAGCAGTTTTGTCGCGGGTGTTAACACCGGGGAGCTGTTTTTT. As protein: CASSFVAGVNTGELFF.

On this clone: One junction end does not reproduce the germline sequence, and a read error may be involved. The chain links TRBV6-5 to TRBJ1-6, with 12 bases that match TRBD1. The CDR3 runs 14 residues. Germline-derived CDR1 and CDR2 are MNHEY and SVGAGI. The CDR3 spells CASSDSGTGGSLHF. DNA for the CDR3: TGTGCCAGCAGTGACTCCGGGACAGGGGGCTCCCTCCACTTT.